The clone carrying this T cell receptor (beta chain) was picked up many times. Antigen specificity is unknown. Hyperthyroidism, newly diagnosed and lasting under 2 months, affected patients aged 18 to 65. The authors obtained PBMCs from roughly 10 ml of fresh peripheral blood. The data derive from a study of T cells in Graves' hyperthyroidism and ophthalmopathy. Study findings and constraints: Median prediction lead before ophthalmopathy onset was about 6.5 months with the model.

Using RNA transcripts as the source, TCR beta CDR3 regions were amplified. With the HTBI primer set, the TCR CDR3 went through a first round of RT-PCR. TCRdb processed the multiplex PCR reads anew with MiXCR; each CDR3 protein has one entry. The data show around 620,000 distinct CDR3 sequences, under 20% seen once. Trimming took 5 bases from V and 4 from J, leaving 18 bases between them. Germline loops: CDR1 MNHNS, CDR2 SASEGT. There are 15 residues in the CDR3. Material: blood. The sequence was obtained from a woman aged 30 to 39 with Graves' hyperthyroidism. The chain couples TRBV6-1 to TRBJ2-7; D possibly matches TRBD1 or TRBD2 (5 bases each). The CDR3 protein is CASSPAQYWGYEQYF. As DNA, the CDR3 is TGTGCCAGCAGTCCCGCACAGTACTGGGGGTACGAGCAGTACTTC.